The 9 T cell receptor beta chains listed next were all sequenced from one sample in a study of breast tumors, draining lymph nodes, adjacent tissues. The lymph nodes were axillary draining lymph nodes from breast cancer patients. Using its own MiXCR run on the multiplex PCR reads, TCRdb lists one record per CDR3 protein. The sample has about 270,000 distinct CDR3 sequences, about 33% seen once; the top ten hold 1.1%. Sequencing was done on a sample of axillary lymph node tissue. These receptors came from a female donor with breast cancer. Some clones in this sample may be carry-over from other donors' samples.

The CDR3 sequence: CASSPGLAGDYNEQFF. The DNA for the CDR3 is TGTGCCAGCAGCCCCGGACTAGCGGGAGACTACAATGAGCAGTTCTTC. The chain employs TRBV12-3 or TRBV12-4 and TRBJ2-1; 13 positions agree with TRBD2. The CDR3 extends over 16 amino acids. V lost 6 bases to trimming and J lost 3 bases; unmatched junction nucleotides: 5.

This clonotype appeared a few times. At one end, the junction sequence differs from germline, possibly due to a read error. The V gene is TRBV19, the J gene TRBJ2-6; possibly TRBD2 for D (7 bases). In germline, CDR1 is LNHDA, CDR2 SQIVND (reference sequence). The CDR3 is 19 amino acids. The CDR3 DNA is TGTGCCAGTAGTCTTCTGTTTGTGGGGGCTCCACGGGGGGCCAACGCCCTGACTTTC. It is translated as CASSLLFVGAPRGANALTF.

This clonotype was seen at least ten times. The gene calls are TRBV9 and TRBJ1-2; 9 positions agree with TRBD1. Trimming at V came to 0 bases and at J to 8 bases, leaving 5 bases not matched to a gene. Germline V gives CDR1 SGDLS, CDR2 YYNGEE. The CDR3 extends over 14 amino acids. Here the CDR3 DNA reads TGTGCCAGCAGCGTAGAGGGACAGGGAGGCGGCTACACCTTC. This encodes CASSVEGQGGGYTF.

The genes are TRBV7-2 and TRBJ2-2; 7 positions agree with TRBD1. The CDR3 contains 13 residues. V lost 5 bases and J lost 8; bases outside the gene matches: 5. The V gene's germline CDR1 is SGHTA and CDR2 FQGNSA. The chain's CDR3 is CASSLRQGGELFF. The CDR3, as DNA: TGTGCCAGCAGCCTCCGACAGGGTGGGGAGCTGTTTTTT.

The chain couples TRBV29-1 to TRBJ1-3, with D uncertain. The length of the CDR3 is 14 residues. CDR1 and CDR2 from the germline V gene are SQVTM and ANQGSEA. CDR3 bases: TGCAGTGAAGCCGGTCCATCGGGAGGAAACACCATATATTTT. Residues: CSEAGPSGGNTIYF.

This clonotype occurred many times. Sequence at one end of the junction differs from germline and may be a read error. J is TRBJ2-2 and V is TRBV7-7; 14 bases fit TRBD2. Germline CDR1 is SSHAT and CDR2 is FNYEAQ (reference sequence). The CDR3 spans 17 residues. In nucleotides, the CDR3 is TGTGCTAGCAGCTTAGCGGGACTAGCGGGAGCCACCGGGGAGCTGTTTTTT. Its translation is CASSLAGLAGATGELFF.

This clonotype was detected many times. J is TRBJ2-1 and V is TRBV5-4; possible D gene TRBD2, 5 bases. V was pared by 0 bases and J by 1 base, with 11 bases between. The CDR3 covers 16 residues. Germline V gives CDR1 SGHNT, CDR2 YYREEE (reference sequence). CDR3 DNA: TGTGCCAGCAGCTTGGTTCGGCAGCGGTCCTACAATGAGCAGTTCTTC. The encoded protein is CASSLVRQRSYNEQFF.

This clonotype was counted ten times or more. This chain uses TRBV6-5 with TRBJ1-5; 7 nucleotides align to TRBD1. V lost 4 bases, J lost 1 base, and 4 bases stayed unmatched. Germline values: CDR1 MNHEY, CDR2 SVGAGI. The CDR3 has 15 amino acids. This CDR3 is CASSSEQGSNQPQHF. In DNA form, the CDR3 reads TGTGCCAGCAGTTCGGAACAGGGGAGCAATCAGCCCCAGCATTTT.

Concerning this clonotype: Germline is not matched at one junction end, which may reflect a read error. The rearrangement links TRBV5-4 to TRBJ2-7, with D possibly being TRBD1 (5 bases). Germline lookup yields CDR1 SGHNT and CDR2 YYREEE (reference sequence). The CDR3 runs 14 residues. The chain's CDR3 is CASSRNRFSYKQYF. The DNA for the CDR3 is TGTGCCAGCAGCCGGAACAGGTTCTCCTACAAGCAGTACTTC.